The present TCR beta chain was sequenced within a study of T-cell reconstitution after alpha-beta-depleted transplantation in children. This clonotype has only a few counts. This CDR3 has 13 residues. The ends were cut back, 8 bases at V and 3 bases at J, with 14 bases in the middle. Germline V gene sequence: CDR1 MNHNS, CDR2 SASEGT. As it was prepared, the TCRbeta library received unique molecular identifiers. One entry per CDR3 protein, called by TCRdb with MiXCR from the PCR reads. The table lists fewer than 550,000 distinct CDR3 sequences, about 11% of them singletons, with 4.5% to 7% in the top ten.

This clonotype originated in a human donor who donated a stem cell graft to a child with acute myeloid leukemia. The rearrangement links TRBV6-1 to TRBJ2-7; D may correspond to TRBD1 or TRBD2 (5 bases each). Sample: PBMCs from the stem cell graft donor, taken from the stem cell graft. CDR3 DNA: TGTGCCAGCCGCCGCTTGGGGGACTACGAGCAGTACGTC. This translates into CASRRLGDYEQYV.